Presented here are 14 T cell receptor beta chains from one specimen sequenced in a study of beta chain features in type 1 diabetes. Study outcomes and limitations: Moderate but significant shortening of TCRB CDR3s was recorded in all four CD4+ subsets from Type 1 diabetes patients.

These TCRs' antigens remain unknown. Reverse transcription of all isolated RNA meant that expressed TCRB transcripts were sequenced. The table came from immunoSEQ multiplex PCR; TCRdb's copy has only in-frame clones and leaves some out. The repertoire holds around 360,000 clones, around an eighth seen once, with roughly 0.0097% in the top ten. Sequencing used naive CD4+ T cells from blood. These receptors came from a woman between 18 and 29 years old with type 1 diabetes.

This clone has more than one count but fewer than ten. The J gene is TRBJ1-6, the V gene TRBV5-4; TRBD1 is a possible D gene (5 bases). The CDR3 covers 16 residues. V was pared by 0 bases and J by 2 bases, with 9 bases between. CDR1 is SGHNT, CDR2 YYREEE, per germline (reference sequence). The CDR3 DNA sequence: TGTGCCAGCAGCTTGGCCGGGGGGACCTATAATTCACCCCTCCACTTT. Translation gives CASSLAGGTYNSPLHF.

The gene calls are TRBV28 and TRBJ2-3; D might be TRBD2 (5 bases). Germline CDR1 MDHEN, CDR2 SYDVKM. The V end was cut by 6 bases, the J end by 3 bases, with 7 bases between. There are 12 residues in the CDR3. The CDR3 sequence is CASSLATDTQYF. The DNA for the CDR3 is TGTGCCAGCAGCCTAGCTACAGATACGCAGTATTTT.

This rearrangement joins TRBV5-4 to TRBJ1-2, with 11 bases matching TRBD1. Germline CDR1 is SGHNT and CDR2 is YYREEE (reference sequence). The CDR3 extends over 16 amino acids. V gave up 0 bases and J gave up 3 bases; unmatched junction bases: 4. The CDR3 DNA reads TGTGCCAGCAGCTTGGTGCGGGACAGGGGGGACTATGGCTACACCTTC. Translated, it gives CASSLVRDRGDYGYTF.

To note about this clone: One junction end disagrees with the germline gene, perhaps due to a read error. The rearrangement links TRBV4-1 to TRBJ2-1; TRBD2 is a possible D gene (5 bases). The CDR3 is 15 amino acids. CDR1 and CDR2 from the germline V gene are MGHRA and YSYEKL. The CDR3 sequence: CASRQVREAYNEQFF. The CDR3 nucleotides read TGCGCCAGCAGGCAAGTCCGGGAAGCCTACAATGAGCAGTTCTTC.

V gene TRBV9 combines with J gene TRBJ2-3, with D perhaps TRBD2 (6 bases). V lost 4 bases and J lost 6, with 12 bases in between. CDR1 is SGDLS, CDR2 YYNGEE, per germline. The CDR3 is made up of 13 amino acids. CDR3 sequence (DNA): TGTGCCAGCAGCTCACGCCGGGGGGATACGCAGTATTTT. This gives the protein CASSSRRGDTQYF.

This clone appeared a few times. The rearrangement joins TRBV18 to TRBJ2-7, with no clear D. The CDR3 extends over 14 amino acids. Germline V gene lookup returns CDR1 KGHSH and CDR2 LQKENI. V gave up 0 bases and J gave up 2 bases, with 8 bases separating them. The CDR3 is CASSPPSQTYEQYF. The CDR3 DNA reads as TGTGCCAGCTCACCACCGTCACAGACCTACGAGCAGTACTTC.

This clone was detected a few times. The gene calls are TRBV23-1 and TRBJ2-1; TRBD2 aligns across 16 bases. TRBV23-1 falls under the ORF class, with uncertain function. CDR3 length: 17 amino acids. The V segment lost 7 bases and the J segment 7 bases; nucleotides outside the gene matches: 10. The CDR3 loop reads CASTRGGLAGGPNEQFF. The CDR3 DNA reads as TGCGCCAGCACCCGGGGGGGACTAGCGGGAGGGCCAAATGAGCAGTTCTTC.

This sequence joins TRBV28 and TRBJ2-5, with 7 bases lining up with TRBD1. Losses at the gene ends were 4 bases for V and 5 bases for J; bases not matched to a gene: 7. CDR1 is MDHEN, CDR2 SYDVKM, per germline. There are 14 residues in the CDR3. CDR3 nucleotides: TGTGCCAGCAGTTCTGGACAGGTCCCCGAGACCCAGTACTTC. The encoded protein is CASSSGQVPETQYF.

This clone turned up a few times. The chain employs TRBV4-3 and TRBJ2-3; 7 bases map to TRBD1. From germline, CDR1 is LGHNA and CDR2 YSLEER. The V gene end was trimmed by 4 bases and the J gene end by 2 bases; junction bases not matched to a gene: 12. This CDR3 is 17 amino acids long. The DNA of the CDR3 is TGCGCCAGCAGCCGTCAACAAACAGGGGCACCCACAGATACGCAGTATTTT. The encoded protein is CASSRQQTGAPTDTQYF.

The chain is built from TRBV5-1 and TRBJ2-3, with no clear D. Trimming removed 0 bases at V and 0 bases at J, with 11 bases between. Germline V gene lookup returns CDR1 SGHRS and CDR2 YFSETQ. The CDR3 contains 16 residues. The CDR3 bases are TGCGCCAGCAGCTTGGCACGGGTCACTAGCACAGATACGCAGTATTTT. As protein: CASSLARVTSTDTQYF.

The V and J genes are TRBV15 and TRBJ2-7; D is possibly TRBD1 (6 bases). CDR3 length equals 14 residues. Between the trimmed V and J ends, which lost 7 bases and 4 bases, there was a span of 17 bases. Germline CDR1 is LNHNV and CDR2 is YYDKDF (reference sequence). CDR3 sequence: CATTPTRGPYEQYF. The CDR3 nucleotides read TGTGCCACCACTCCAACCAGGGGTCCGTACGAGCAGTACTTC. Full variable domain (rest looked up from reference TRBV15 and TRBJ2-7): DAMVIQNPRYQVTQFGKPVTLSCSQTLNHNVMYWYQQKSSQAPKLLFHYYDKDFNNEADTPDNFQSRRPNTSFCFLDIRSPGLGDTAMYLCATTPTRGPYEQYFGPGTRLTVT.

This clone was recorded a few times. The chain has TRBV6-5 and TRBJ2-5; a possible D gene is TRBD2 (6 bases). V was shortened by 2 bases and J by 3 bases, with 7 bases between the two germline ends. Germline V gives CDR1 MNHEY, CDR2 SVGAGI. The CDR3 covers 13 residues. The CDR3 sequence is CASSYGGEETQYF. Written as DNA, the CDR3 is TGTGCCAGCAGTTACGGAGGGGAAGAGACCCAGTACTTC.

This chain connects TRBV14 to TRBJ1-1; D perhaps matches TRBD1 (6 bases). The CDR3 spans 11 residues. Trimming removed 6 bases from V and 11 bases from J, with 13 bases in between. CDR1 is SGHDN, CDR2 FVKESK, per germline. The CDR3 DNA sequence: TGTGCCAGCAGTTCCGGGACAACGGCTTTCTTT. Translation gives CASSSGTTAFF.

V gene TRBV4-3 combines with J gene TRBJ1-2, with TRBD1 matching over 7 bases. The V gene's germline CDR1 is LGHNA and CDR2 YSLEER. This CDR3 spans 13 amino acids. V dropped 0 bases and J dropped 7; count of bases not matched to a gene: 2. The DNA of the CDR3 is TGCGCCAGCAGCCAAGAGAGGGGGCTTGGCTACACCTTC. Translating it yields CASSQERGLGYTF.